This T cell receptor beta chain was identified in a study of early T cells in non-severe SARS-CoV-2 infection. The overall study: Sequenced material consisted of bulk RNA (from unsorted whole blood), and chains were unpaired.

Germline V gene lookup returns CDR1 LGHDT and CDR2 YNNKEL (reference sequence). There are 12 residues in the CDR3. Trimming pared 5 bases from V and 1 base from J, leaving 6 bases between. This clonotype has a count of ten or more. Its target is unknown. Whole-study findings and limits: Anti-spike CD8 responses were favored in VDJdb matching, and private and CD4 specificities were missed.

Unique molecular identifiers were affixed to single, distinct cDNA molecules. TCRdb re-derived calls from the 5' RACE reads in MiXCR, one entry per CDR3 protein. This sample yields more than 45,000 distinct CDR3 sequences, of which roughly 12% are seen a single time; 3% to 4.5% belongs to the top ten. The chain couples TRBV3-1 to TRBJ2-7; D ambiguous. The receptor comes from an adult who was a healthcare worker with PCR-confirmed SARS-CoV-2 infection or an uninfected control (not recorded which). The sequencing sample was made of whole blood. CDR3 in amino acids: CASSVGSYEQYF. The CDR3 nucleotides are TGTGCCAGCAGCGTAGGTTCCTACGAGCAGTACTTC.